This TCR beta chain was recorded in a study of blood T cell repertoires in COVID-19. Study overall: Specimens from acute and convalescent COVID-19 originated in the United States, Italy and Spain. T cells, B-cell-depleted T cells, or PBMCs provided the cDNA or gDNA that served as material.

V shed 9 bases, J shed 4 bases, and the junction held 10 bases outside the gene matches. Germline V lookup: CDR1 LNHDA, CDR2 SQIVND (reference sequence). The CDR3 is 14 residues long. Data came from immunoSEQ multiplex PCR; TCRdb stores just in-frame clones and leaves some out. The table has more than 95,000 clones, 70% to 75% seen once. The receptor comes from a man between 60 and 70 years old with acute or convalescent COVID-19. The chain links TRBV19 to TRBJ1-1, with 8 bases identical to TRBD1. The specimen was peripheral blood. In DNA form, the CDR3 reads TGTGCCAGCCAGGGGGCTAATTTGCGCACTGAAGCTTTCTTT. Protein sequence: CASQGANLRTEAFF.